This T cell receptor (beta chain) was observed in a study of blood T cells in healthy people across ages. The study, taken as a whole, reports: Diversity figures based on one million T cells were deemed too low.

The germline CDR1 and CDR2 sequences are SEHNR and FQNEAQ (reference sequence). This CDR3 region has 15 residues. As concerns this clonotype: Antigen unknown. One end of the junction varies from germline; a read error may be responsible.

For every donor, a draw yielded 8.5 to 10 milliliters of peripheral blood. Next came a second PCR, run for about 7 to 12 cycles, which used a sample-barcoded 5' primer along with a J-beta primer mix. Every single cDNA molecule received a tag from a template-switch adaptor with 12 random nucleotides. Each CDR3 protein is one row after TCRdb ran MiXCR on the 5' RACE reads. In the table there are hundreds of thousands of distinct CDR3 sequences, roughly half of which are singletons. Sequenced material: blood. The rearrangement joins TRBV7-9 to TRBJ1-6, with TRBD1 identical over 8 bases. This receptor was taken from a man aged 60-69 years in good health. In nucleotides, the CDR3 is TGTGCCAGCAGCTCCACAGGGGGTTCTAATTCACCCCCCCACTTT. Its translation: CASSSTGGSNSPPHF.